The T cell receptor (beta chain) under discussion was sequenced for a study of T cells in Graves' hyperthyroidism and ophthalmopathy. Stable Graves' hyperthyroidism meant no ophthalmopathy progression within 18 months. Patients having uncontrolled infection, another autoimmune disease, pregnancy or lactation were not included. Diagnoses used clinical symptoms, serum thyroxine and TRAb, thyroid ultrasound and orbital computed tomography. On this clonotype: Antigen specificity is unknown.

Findings of the study overall: Most expanded thyroid clonotypes above 0.001 recurred in blood.

Researchers amplified the TCR beta CDR3 regions from RNA transcripts. HTBI primers were employed in a first-round RT-PCR of the TCR CDR3. TCRdb used MiXCR to reprocess the multiplex PCR reads, holding one entry per CDR3 protein. The sample lists hundreds of thousands of distinct CDR3 sequences, more than 45% seen once, with 8.2% in the top ten. The sequenced sample was peripheral blood or thyroid tissue (not recorded which). This TCR was sampled from a woman younger than 35 with Graves' hyperthyroidism.

The CDR3 region has the DNA TGCAGTGCTAGAGATCCAGGGGGGACAGGGGCCACTGAAGCTTTCTTT. Protein: CSARDPGGTGATEAFF. V and J are TRBV20-1 and TRBJ1-1; TRBD1 aligns across 10 bases. This CDR3 contains 16 residues. Germline V gene data show CDR1 as DFQATT and CDR2 as SNEGSKA (reference sequence). J lost 4 bases, V lost 0 bases, and 8 bases had no gene match.